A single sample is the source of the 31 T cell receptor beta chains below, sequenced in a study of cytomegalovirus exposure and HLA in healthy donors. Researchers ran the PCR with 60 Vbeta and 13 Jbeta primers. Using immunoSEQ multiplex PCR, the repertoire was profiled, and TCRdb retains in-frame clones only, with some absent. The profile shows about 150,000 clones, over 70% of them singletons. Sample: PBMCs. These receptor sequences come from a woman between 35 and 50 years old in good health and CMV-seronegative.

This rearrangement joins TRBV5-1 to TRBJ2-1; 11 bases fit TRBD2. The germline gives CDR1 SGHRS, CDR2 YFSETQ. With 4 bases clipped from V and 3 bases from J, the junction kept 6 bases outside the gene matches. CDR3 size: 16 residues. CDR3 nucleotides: TGCGCCAGCAGCCGCGACGGACTAGCGGGCTACAATGAGCAGTTCTTC. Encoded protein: CASSRDGLAGYNEQFF.

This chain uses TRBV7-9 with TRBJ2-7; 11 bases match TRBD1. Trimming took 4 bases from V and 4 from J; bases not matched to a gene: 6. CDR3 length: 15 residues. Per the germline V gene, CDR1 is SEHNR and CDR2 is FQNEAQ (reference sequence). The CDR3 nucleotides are TGTGCCAGCAGCTCCCCGGGACAGGGGGTTTACGAGCAGTACTTC. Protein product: CASSSPGQGVYEQYF.

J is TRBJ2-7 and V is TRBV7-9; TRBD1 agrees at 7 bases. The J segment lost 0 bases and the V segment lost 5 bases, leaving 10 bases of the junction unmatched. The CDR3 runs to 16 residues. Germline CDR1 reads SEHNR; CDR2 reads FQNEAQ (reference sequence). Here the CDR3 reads CASSATDRLPSYEQYF. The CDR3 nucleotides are TGTGCCAGCAGCGCGACGGACAGGTTGCCCTCCTACGAGCAGTACTTC.

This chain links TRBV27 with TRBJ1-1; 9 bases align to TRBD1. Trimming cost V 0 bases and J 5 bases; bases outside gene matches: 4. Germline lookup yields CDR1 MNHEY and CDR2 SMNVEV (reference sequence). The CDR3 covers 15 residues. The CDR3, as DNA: TGTGCCAGCAGTTTATCAGAGGACAGGGGAACTGAAGCTTTCTTT. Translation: CASSLSEDRGTEAFF.

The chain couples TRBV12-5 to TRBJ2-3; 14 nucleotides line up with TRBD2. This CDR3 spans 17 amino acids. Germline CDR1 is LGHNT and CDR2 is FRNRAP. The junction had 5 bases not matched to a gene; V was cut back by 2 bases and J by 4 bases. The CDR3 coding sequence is TGTGCTAGTGGTTTGACTTGGACTAGCGGGGGGCCAGATACGCAGTATTTT. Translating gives CASGLTWTSGGPDTQYF.

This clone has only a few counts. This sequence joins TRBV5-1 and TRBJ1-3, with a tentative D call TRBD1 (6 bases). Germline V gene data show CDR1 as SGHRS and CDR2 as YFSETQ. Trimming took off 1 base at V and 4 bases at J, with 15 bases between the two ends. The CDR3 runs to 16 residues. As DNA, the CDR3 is TGCGCCAGCAGCTTGACCGCACAGGGTATAGGAAACACCATATATTTT. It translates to CASSLTAQGIGNTIYF.

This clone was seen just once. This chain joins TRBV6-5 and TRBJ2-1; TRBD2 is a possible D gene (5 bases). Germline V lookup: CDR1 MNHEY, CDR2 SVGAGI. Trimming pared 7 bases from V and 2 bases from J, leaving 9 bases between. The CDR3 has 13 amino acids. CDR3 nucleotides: TGTGCCAGCAAACGGGGAGCCTACAATGAGCAGTTCTTC. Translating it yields CASKRGAYNEQFF.

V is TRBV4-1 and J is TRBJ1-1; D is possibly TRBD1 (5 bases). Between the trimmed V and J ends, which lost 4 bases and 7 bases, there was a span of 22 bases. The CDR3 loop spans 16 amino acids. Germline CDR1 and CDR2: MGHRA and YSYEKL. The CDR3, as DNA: TGCGCCAGCAGCCCTCAAGGGTTTGGGGCTTTGGGTGAAGCTTTCTTT. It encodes CASSPQGFGALGEAFF.

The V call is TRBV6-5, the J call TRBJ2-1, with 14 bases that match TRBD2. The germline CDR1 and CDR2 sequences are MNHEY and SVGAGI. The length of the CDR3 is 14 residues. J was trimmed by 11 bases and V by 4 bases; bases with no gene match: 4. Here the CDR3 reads CASSSGLAGGKQFF. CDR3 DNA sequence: TGTGCCAGCAGTTCCGGACTAGCGGGGGGCAAGCAGTTCTTC.

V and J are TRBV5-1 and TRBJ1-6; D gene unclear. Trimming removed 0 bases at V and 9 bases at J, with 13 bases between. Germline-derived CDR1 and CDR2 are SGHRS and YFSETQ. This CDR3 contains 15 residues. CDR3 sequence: CASSLDLLPLSPLHF. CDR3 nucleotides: TGCGCCAGCAGCTTGGACCTCCTACCTCTTTCACCCCTCCACTTT. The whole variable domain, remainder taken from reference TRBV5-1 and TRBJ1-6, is KAGVTQTPRYLIKTRGQQVTLSCSPISGHRSVSWYQQTPGQGLQFLFEYFSETQRNKGNFPGRFSGRQFSNSRSEMNVSTLELGDSALYLCASSLDLLPLSPLHFGNGTRLTVT.

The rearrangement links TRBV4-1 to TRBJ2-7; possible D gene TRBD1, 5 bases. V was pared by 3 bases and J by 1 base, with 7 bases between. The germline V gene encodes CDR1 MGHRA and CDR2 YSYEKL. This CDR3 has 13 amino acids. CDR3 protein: CASSHTGSYEQYF. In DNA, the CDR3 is TGCGCCAGCAGCCATACAGGTTCCTACGAGCAGTACTTC.

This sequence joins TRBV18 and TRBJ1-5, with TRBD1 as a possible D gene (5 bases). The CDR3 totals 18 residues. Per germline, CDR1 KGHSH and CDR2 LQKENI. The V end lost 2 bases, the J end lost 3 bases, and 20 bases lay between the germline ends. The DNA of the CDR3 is TGTGCCAGCTCACCAGAGGCGGGGGGGAGTTCCCCCAATCAGCCCCAGCATTTT. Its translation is CASSPEAGGSSPNQPQHF.

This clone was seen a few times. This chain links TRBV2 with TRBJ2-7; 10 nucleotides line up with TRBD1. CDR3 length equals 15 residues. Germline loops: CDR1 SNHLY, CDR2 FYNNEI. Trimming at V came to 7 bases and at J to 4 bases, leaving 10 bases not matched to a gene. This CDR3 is CASNAGQGQIYEQYF. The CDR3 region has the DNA TGTGCCAGCAACGCGGGACAGGGGCAGATTTACGAGCAGTACTTC.

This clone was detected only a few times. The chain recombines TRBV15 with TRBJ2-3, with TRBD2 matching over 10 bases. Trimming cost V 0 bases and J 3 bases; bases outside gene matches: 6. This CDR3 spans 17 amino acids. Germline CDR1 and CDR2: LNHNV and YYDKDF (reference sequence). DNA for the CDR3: TGTGCCACCAGCAGAGATTTGGCTAGCGGGGGAACAGATACGCAGTATTTT. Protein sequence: CATSRDLASGGTDTQYF.

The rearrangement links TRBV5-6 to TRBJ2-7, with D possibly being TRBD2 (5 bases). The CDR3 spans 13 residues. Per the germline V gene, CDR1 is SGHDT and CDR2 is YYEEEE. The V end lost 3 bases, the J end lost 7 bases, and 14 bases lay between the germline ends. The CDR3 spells CASSWTGSGEQYF. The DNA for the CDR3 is TGTGCCAGCAGCTGGACGGGTTCGGGGGAGCAGTACTTC.

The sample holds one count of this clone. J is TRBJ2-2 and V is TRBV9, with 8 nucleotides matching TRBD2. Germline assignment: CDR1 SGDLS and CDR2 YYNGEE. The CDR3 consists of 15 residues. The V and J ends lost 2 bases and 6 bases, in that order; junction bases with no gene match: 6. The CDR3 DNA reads TGTGCCAGCAGCGTTCGGGGGGGGCACGCCGGGGAGCTGTTTTTT. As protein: CASSVRGGHAGELFF. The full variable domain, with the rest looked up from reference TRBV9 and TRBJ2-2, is DSGVTQTPKHLITATGQRVTLRCSPRSGDLSVYWYQQSLDQGLQFLIQYYNGEERAKGNILERFSAQQFPDLHSELNLSSLELGDSALYFCASSVRGGHAGELFFGEGSRLTVL.

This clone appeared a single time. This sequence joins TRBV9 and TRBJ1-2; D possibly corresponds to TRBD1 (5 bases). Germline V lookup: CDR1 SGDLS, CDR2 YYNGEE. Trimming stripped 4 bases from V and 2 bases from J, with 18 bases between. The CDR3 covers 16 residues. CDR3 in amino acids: CASSPDSPFENYGYTF. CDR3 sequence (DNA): TGTGCCAGCAGCCCCGACAGTCCGTTTGAAAACTATGGCTACACCTTC.

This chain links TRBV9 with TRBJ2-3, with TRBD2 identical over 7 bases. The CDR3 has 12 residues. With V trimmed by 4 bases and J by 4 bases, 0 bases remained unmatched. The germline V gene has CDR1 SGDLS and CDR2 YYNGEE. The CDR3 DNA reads TGTGCCAGCAGCAGCGGGGCAGATACGCAGTATTTT. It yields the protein CASSSGADTQYF.

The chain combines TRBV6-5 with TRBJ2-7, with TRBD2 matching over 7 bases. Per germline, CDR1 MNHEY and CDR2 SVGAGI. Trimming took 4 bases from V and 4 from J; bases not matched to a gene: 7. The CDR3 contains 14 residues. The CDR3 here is CASSSSGKGYEQYF. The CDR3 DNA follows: TGTGCCAGCAGTTCTAGCGGTAAGGGGTACGAGCAGTACTTC.

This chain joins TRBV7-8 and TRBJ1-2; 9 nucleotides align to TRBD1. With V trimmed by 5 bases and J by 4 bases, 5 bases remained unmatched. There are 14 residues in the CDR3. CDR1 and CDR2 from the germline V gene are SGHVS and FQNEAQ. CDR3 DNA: TGTGCCAGCAGCCGAACGGACAGGGGCTATGGCTACACCTTC. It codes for CASSRTDRGYGYTF.

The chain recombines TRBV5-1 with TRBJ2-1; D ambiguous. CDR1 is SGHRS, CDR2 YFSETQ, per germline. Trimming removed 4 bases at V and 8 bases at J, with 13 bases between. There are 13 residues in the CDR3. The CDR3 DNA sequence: TGCGCCAGCAGCGAGCGTCGTGGAGATGAGCAGTTCTTC. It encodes CASSERRGDEQFF.

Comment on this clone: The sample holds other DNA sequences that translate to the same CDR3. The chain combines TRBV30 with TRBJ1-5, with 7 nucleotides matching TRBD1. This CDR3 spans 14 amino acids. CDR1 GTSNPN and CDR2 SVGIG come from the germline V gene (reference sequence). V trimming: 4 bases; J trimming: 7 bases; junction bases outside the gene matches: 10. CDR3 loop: CAWTQTGVSQPQHF. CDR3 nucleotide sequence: TGTGCCTGGACCCAAACAGGGGTTTCACAGCCCCAGCATTTT.

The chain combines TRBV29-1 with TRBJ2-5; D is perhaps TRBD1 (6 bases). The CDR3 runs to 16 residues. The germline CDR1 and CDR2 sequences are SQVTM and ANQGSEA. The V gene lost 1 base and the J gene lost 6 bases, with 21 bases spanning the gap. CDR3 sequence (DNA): TGCAGCGTTGAAGTTTCTGGGTTTCAGGGGCGAAAGACCCAGTACTTC. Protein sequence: CSVEVSGFQGRKTQYF.

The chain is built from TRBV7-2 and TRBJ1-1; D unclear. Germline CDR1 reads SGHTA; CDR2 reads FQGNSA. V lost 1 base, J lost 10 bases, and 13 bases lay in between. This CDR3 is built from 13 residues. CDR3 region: CASSLVGLPGAFF. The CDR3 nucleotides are TGTGCCAGCAGCTTAGTGGGCCTCCCCGGAGCTTTCTTT.

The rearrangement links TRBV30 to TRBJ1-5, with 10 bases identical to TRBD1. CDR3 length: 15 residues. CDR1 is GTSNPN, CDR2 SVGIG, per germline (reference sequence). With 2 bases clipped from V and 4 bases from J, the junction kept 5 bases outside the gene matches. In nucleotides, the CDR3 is TGTGCCTGGAGTTTCCGGGACAGGGGTAATCAGCCCCAGCATTTT. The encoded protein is CAWSFRDRGNQPQHF.

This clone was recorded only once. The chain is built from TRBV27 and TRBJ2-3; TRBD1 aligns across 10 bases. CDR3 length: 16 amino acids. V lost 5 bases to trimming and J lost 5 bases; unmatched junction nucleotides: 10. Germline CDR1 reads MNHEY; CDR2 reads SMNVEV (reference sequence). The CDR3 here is CASSPRDRGREDTQYF. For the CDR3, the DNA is TGTGCCAGCAGTCCTCGGGACAGGGGAAGGGAAGATACGCAGTATTTT.

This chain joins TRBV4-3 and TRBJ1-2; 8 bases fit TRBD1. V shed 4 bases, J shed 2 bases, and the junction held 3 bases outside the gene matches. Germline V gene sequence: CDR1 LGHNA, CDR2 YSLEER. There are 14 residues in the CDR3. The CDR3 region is CASSLGQGNYGYTF. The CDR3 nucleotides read TGCGCCAGCAGCCTAGGACAGGGAAACTATGGCTACACCTTC.

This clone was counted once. CDR3 DNA sequence: TGTGCCAGCACGAGGGGGCTCACAGCTTTCTTT. This gives the protein CASTRGLTAFF. This rearrangement joins TRBV7-9 to TRBJ1-1; 7 bases are a match to TRBD1. Looked up from germline, CDR1 is SEHNR and CDR2 is FQNEAQ (reference sequence). The CDR3 loop spans 11 amino acids. With V trimmed by 7 bases and J by 10 bases, 6 bases remained unmatched.

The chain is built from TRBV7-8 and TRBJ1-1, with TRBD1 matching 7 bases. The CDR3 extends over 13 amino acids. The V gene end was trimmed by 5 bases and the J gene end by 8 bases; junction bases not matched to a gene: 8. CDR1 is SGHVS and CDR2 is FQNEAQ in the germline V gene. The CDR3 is CASSGQASLEAFF. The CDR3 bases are TGTGCCAGCAGCGGACAGGCGAGTTTGGAAGCTTTCTTT.

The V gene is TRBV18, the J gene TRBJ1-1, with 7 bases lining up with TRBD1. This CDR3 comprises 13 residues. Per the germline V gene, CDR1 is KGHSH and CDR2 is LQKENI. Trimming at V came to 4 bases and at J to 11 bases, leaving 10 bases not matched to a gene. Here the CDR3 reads CASSLGDSPRAFF. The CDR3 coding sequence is TGTGCCAGCTCACTCGGGGACAGTCCCAGGGCTTTCTTT. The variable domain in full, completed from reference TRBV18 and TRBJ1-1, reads NAGVMQNPRHLVRRRGQEARLRCSPMKGHSHVYWYRQLPEEGLKFMVYLQKENIIDESGMPKERFSAEFPKEGPSILRIQQVVRGDSAAYFCASSLGDSPRAFFGQGTRLTVV.

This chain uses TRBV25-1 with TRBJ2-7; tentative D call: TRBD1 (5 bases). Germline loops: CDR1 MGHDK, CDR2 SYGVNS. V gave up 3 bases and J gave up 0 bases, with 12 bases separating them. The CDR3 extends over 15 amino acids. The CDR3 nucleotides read TGTGCCAGCAGTGATGCCCAGGGCGGCTCCTACGAGCAGTACTTC. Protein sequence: CASSDAQGGSYEQYF.